The 15 T cell receptor beta chains below all came from one sample that was sequenced in a study of T-cell memory formation after mild COVID-19. TCRdb ran MiXCR on the 5' RACE reads and lists one entry per CDR3 protein. The sample consists of roughly 480,000 distinct CDR3 sequences, around 27% of them appearing once. Sequenced material: PBMCs or a T cell subset sorted from them (not recorded which). The receptors shown here come from an adult woman who had mild COVID-19 (a few samples of this study predate the infection). Cell type and time point are not known.

This clonotype was detected a few times. V is TRBV3-1 and J is TRBJ2-2, with D tentatively TRBD2 (6 bases). Germline V gene data show CDR1 as LGHDT and CDR2 as YNNKEL (reference sequence). V lost 1 base and J 6 bases, leaving 9 bases between the germline ends. There are 14 residues in the CDR3. Here the CDR3 reads CASSQGWGAGELFF. Written as DNA, the CDR3 is TGTGCCAGCAGCCAAGGATGGGGGGCCGGGGAGCTGTTTTTT.

There are a few counts of this clonotype. This chain uses TRBV4-1 with TRBJ1-6; a possible D gene is TRBD1 (5 bases). This CDR3 region has 14 residues. The V and J ends lost 1 base and 8 bases respectively, with 9 bases between them. Germline assignment: CDR1 MGHRA and CDR2 YSYEKL. The CDR3 protein is CASSQVGRDSPLHF. The CDR3 DNA reads as TGCGCCAGCAGCCAAGTGGGGCGAGATTCACCCCTCCACTTT.

V is TRBV5-1 and J is TRBJ1-6; D ambiguous. Deletions cut 1 base from V and 0 bases from J, with 8 bases between. There are 16 residues in the CDR3. Per the germline V gene, CDR1 is SGHRS and CDR2 is YFSETQ. For the CDR3, the DNA is TGCGCCAGCAGCTTGATGGGGAGCTCCTATAATTCACCCCTCCACTTT. Its translation: CASSLMGSSYNSPLHF.

The gene calls are TRBV9 and TRBJ1-6, with D possibly TRBD1 on 5 matching bases. There are 15 residues in the CDR3. Germline CDR1 is SGDLS and CDR2 is YYNGEE. The ends were cut back, 5 bases at V and 13 bases at J, with 22 bases in the middle. The DNA for the CDR3 is TGTGCCAGCAGTCAACCCGGGACGGCCATCGGTCCCCTCCACTTT. Residues: CASSQPGTAIGPLHF. Full variable domain (rest looked up from reference TRBV9 and TRBJ1-6): DSGVTQTPKHLITATGQRVTLRCSPRSGDLSVYWYQQSLDQGLQFLIQYYNGEERAKGNILERFSAQQFPDLHSELNLSSLELGDSALYFCASSQPGTAIGPLHFGNGTRLTVT.

This clonotype was counted a single time. The rearrangement joins TRBV28 to TRBJ2-3; 7 nucleotides align to TRBD1. Trimming at V came to 5 bases and at J to 0 bases, leaving 8 bases not matched to a gene. The CDR3 runs 16 residues. CDR1 is MDHEN, CDR2 SYDVKM, per germline. CDR3 DNA: TGTGCCAGCAGTGCCTACAGGGGTCCTAGCACAGATACGCAGTATTTT. Protein sequence: CASSAYRGPSTDTQYF.

This clonotype appeared a few times. Here the CDR3 reads CATSRDSRAQYF. The CDR3 DNA is TGTGCCACCAGCCGGGACTCCCGGGCCCAGTACTTC. V gene TRBV24-1 combines with J gene TRBJ2-5; the D gene is possibly TRBD2 (6 bases). V lost 7 bases to trimming and J lost 9 bases, with 14 bases between them. The CDR3 is 12 amino acids. The germline gives CDR1 KGHDR, CDR2 SFDVKD.

The chain uses TRBV12-3 or TRBV12-4 and TRBJ2-2; 8 nucleotides line up with TRBD2. The CDR3 sequence is 17 residues long. The V and J ends lost 5 bases and 0 bases, in that order; junction bases with no gene match: 8. CDR3 in amino acids: CASSPYRLASNTGELFF. The CDR3 DNA is TGTGCCAGCAGTCCCTACAGACTAGCGTCGAACACCGGGGAGCTGTTTTTT.

The rearrangement links TRBV7-9 to TRBJ1-1, with D possibly matching TRBD1 (6 bases). Looked up from germline, CDR1 is SEHNR and CDR2 is FQNEAQ (reference sequence). This CDR3 has 13 residues. V lost 5 bases and J 4 bases, leaving 11 bases between the germline ends. DNA of the CDR3: TGTGCCAGCAGCGCGCAGGGGCCCACTGAAGCTTTCTTT. This codes for CASSAQGPTEAFF.

This clonotype was recorded a few times. V gene TRBV30 combines with J gene TRBJ2-1, with D perhaps assigned TRBD1 or TRBD2 (5 bases each). Germline V gene lookup returns CDR1 GTSNPN and CDR2 SVGIG (reference sequence). The V and J ends lost 0 bases and 16 bases respectively, with 16 bases between them. This CDR3 is built from 12 residues. CDR3 in amino acids: CAWSVRDGPQFF. In DNA form, the CDR3 reads TGTGCCTGGAGTGTACGGGACGGCCCTCAATTCTTC.

V and J are TRBV29-1 and TRBJ1-5; D uncertain. CDR3 length equals 12 residues. Trimming took 4 bases from V and 5 from J, leaving 9 bases between them. Germline-derived CDR1 and CDR2 are SQVTM and ANQGSEA. As DNA, the CDR3 is TGCAGCGTTGTTAGGAATTATCAGCCCCAGCATTTT. This codes for CSVVRNYQPQHF.

V and J are TRBV12-3 or TRBV12-4 and TRBJ2-1, with 13 positions matching TRBD2. V lost 5 bases, J lost 3 bases, and 1 base stayed unmatched. There are 15 residues in the CDR3. The CDR3 reads CASSGLAGDYNEQFF. As DNA, the CDR3 is TGTGCCAGCAGTGGACTAGCGGGGGACTACAATGAGCAGTTCTTC.

This clonotype was seen a handful of times. The CDR3 DNA reads TGCGCCAGCAGCCGACTAGCGAGCTCCGAGCAGTACTTC. Amino acid sequence: CASSRLASSEQYF. The V and J genes are TRBV4-1 and TRBJ2-7; TRBD2 matches 8 bases. Trimming cost V 4 bases and J 6 bases; bases outside gene matches: 5. From germline, CDR1 is MGHRA and CDR2 YSYEKL. CDR3 length: 13 amino acids.

This clonotype was observed a few times. The chain couples TRBV29-1 to TRBJ2-2; either TRBD1 or TRBD2 may supply D (5 bases each). Germline V gene sequence: CDR1 SQVTM, CDR2 ANQGSEA. Trimming took off 2 bases at V and 1 base at J, with 8 bases between the two ends. The CDR3 spans 14 residues. The CDR3 bases are TGCAGCGTTGAACGGGACGAGAACACCGGGGAGCTGTTTTTT. This translates into CSVERDENTGELFF.

The sample holds many counts of this clonotype. The rearrangement joins TRBV4-2 to TRBJ2-7, with 9 positions matching TRBD1. The germline V gene encodes CDR1 LGHNA and CDR2 YNFKEQ. After removal of 4 bases from V and 7 bases from J, the junction contained 8 bases not matched to a gene. The CDR3 has 14 residues. CDR3 nucleotides: TGTGCCAGCAGCCTTGACAGGGGGGCACGAGAGCAGTACTTC. This encodes CASSLDRGAREQYF.

The chain carries TRBV25-1 and TRBJ2-1; D perhaps matches TRBD2 (6 bases). Per the germline V gene, CDR1 is MGHDK and CDR2 is SYGVNS. V lost 1 base and J lost 5, with 12 bases in between. The CDR3 spans 15 residues. The CDR3 region is CASSEWGGGNNEQFF. As DNA, the CDR3 is TGTGCCAGCAGTGAATGGGGCGGCGGGAACAATGAGCAGTTCTTC.